This T cell receptor (beta chain) was sequenced in a study of neoadjuvant anti-PD-1 for oral cavity cancer. Time point meaning: after neoadjuvant nivolumab, at surgical resection. Stage II-IVA oral cavity squamous cell carcinoma was new and untreated by systemic or radiation therapy. PBMCs were not maintained or expanded in culture before analysis. V was cut by 6 bases and J by 1 base, with 18 bases left in between. Germline V CDR1 and CDR2: LNHDA, SQIVND (reference sequence). The CDR3 sequence is 16 residues long. Only in-frame clones appear in the TCRdb table, and some are missing; sequencing was by immunoSEQ multiplex PCR. The repertoire consists of over 11,000 clones, with roughly 70% occurring once and the leading ten covering around 2.5%.

J is TRBJ2-5 and V is TRBV19, with D possibly being TRBD1 (5 bases). This TCR was sampled from a person aged 35-79 years with oral cavity squamous cell carcinoma. The starting material was PBMCs, obtained after nivolumab (anti-PD-1) treatment. The CDR3 here is CASSPRAGRIQETQYF. The CDR3 region has the DNA TGTGCCAGTAGCCCTCGTGCAGGGCGGATCCAAGAGACCCAGTACTTC.